Listed here are 8 T cell receptor beta chains from one sample, sequenced in a study of shared clonotypes between healthy human individuals. The data were produced by immunoSEQ multiplex PCR, yet TCRdb's version contains in-frame clones alone and is incomplete. Among approximately 2.4 million clones listed, 95% were seen once. The sequenced sample was naive CD4+ T cells sorted from blood. Subset defined: CD45RA+ positively selected. The receptors were sampled from a man aged 18 to 29 in good health.

V and J are TRBV6-6 and TRBJ1-2; 10 nucleotides line up with TRBD1. The CDR3 runs to 14 residues. The trim removed 5 bases at V and 7 bases at J, leaving 7 bases unmatched. The germline gives CDR1 MNHNY, CDR2 SVGAGI (reference sequence). The CDR3 sequence is CASSETGGFGGYTF. Here the CDR3 DNA reads TGTGCCAGCAGTGAGACAGGGGGCTTCGGTGGCTACACCTTC.

For this clone: This sample includes further DNA sequences coding for the same CDR3. J is TRBJ1-5 and V is TRBV18; D remains ambiguous. The CDR3 runs to 13 residues. In germline, CDR1 is KGHSH, CDR2 LQKENI. V was pared by 1 base and J by 5 bases, with 6 bases between. CDR3: CASSPLYDQPQHF. Written as DNA, the CDR3 is TGTGCCAGCTCACCACTTTACGATCAGCCCCAGCATTTT.

V gene TRBV4-1 combines with J gene TRBJ2-7, with D tentatively TRBD1 (5 bases). This CDR3 comprises 15 residues. The germline CDR1 and CDR2 sequences are MGHRA and YSYEKL. V was clipped by 6 bases and J by 3 bases, with 18 bases between them. This CDR3 is CASSSRPDTYYEQYF. Here the CDR3 DNA reads TGCGCCAGCAGTTCACGCCCGGACACCTACTACGAGCAGTACTTC.

The chain employs TRBV28 and TRBJ1-2; D is ambiguous. V was pared by 4 bases and J by 1 base, with 19 bases between. Germline V gene sequence: CDR1 MDHEN, CDR2 SYDVKM. This CDR3 is built from 17 residues. CDR3 region: CASSSPIGDGNNYGYTF. CDR3 nucleotide sequence: TGTGCCAGCAGTTCTCCGATTGGAGACGGAAATAACTATGGCTACACCTTC.

This clone was seen once. Other nucleotide sequences from this sample produce the same CDR3. The V call is TRBV5-1, the J call TRBJ2-3; 10 bases map to TRBD2. The CDR3 is 16 residues long. V lost 3 bases and J lost 1; bases outside the gene matches: 5. Germline-derived CDR1 and CDR2 are SGHRS and YFSETQ. CDR3 in DNA: TGCGCCAGCAGCTCCCCCGGGACTAGCGGCACAGATACGCAGTATTTT. Translated: CASSSPGTSGTDTQYF.

This clone is a singleton in its sample. The same CDR3 can be traced to other DNA sequences in this sample. This rearrangement joins TRBV5-1 to TRBJ2-7; possible D gene TRBD1, 6 bases. The CDR3 length is 13 residues. V was shortened by 2 bases and J by 5 bases, with 11 bases between the two germline ends. Germline CDR1 reads SGHRS; CDR2 reads YFSETQ. CDR3 loop: CASSLQGNNEQYF. The CDR3 DNA follows: TGCGCCAGCAGCTTACAGGGAAACAACGAGCAGTACTTC.

Only one count was recorded for this clone. The J gene is TRBJ2-1, the V gene TRBV4-1; a weak D match, TRBD1 (5 bases). This CDR3 has 14 amino acids. Germline V gene data show CDR1 as MGHRA and CDR2 as YSYEKL. V lost 3 bases to trimming and J lost 9 bases, with 15 bases between them. The CDR3 is CASSQPLGPSEQFF. The CDR3 DNA reads TGCGCCAGCAGCCAGCCACTGGGGCCTAGTGAGCAGTTCTTC.

This clone was recorded only once. The chain is built from TRBV4-3 and TRBJ2-3; no definite D call. Between the trimmed V and J ends, which lost 0 bases and 2 bases, there was a span of 6 bases. The CDR3 spans 14 residues. From germline, CDR1 is LGHNA and CDR2 YSLEER. CDR3 in DNA: TGCGCCAGCAGCCAAGAGAGAAACACAGATACGCAGTATTTT. It encodes CASSQERNTDTQYF.